A selection of T cell receptor beta chains follows, all from one sample in a study of shared clonotypes between healthy human individuals. The data were produced by immunoSEQ multiplex PCR, yet TCRdb's version contains in-frame clones alone and is incomplete. The table has some 2,000,000 clones, almost 96% seen once. Sequencing was carried out using naive CD4+ T cells sorted from blood. These TCRs come from a man aged 18-30 years in good health. The CDR3 runs from the conserved cysteine through the conserved F or W. The order of the fields is D gene, V gene, J gene, clone size, CDR3 DNA, CDR3 protein. A D gene is named only where the DNA matches it firmly. The size of a clone is reported for some rows only, either as once, few or many, or as a class for expanded clones.

d_gene: NA; v_gene: TRBV5-1; j_gene: TRBJ2-7; abundance: NA; CDR3nt: TGCGCCAGCAGCTTGGGTCTTGGATTGAGCTCCTACGAGCAGTACTTC; CDR3aa: CASSLGLGLSSYEQYF
d_gene: NA; v_gene: TRBV5-1; j_gene: TRBJ1-1; abundance: NA; CDR3nt: TGCGCCAGCAGCTCGGACGGCGGATGGAACACTGAAGCTTTCTTT; CDR3aa: CASSSDGGWNTEAFF
d_gene: TRBD1; v_gene: TRBV4-1; j_gene: TRBJ1-4; abundance: NA; CDR3nt: TGCGCCAGCAGCCAAGATGGGGCAGGGGGTGGAAAACTGTTTTTT; CDR3aa: CASSQDGAGGGKLFF
d_gene: NA; v_gene: TRBV7-2; j_gene: TRBJ2-1; abundance: NA; CDR3nt: TGTGCCAGCAGCCCCCGCCCCTCCTACAATGAGCAGTTCTTC; CDR3aa: CASSPRPSYNEQFF
d_gene: NA; v_gene: TRBV9; j_gene: TRBJ1-6; abundance: NA; CDR3nt: TGTGCCAGCAGCGATGTAGGGGGGAATTCACCCCTCCACTTT; CDR3aa: CASSDVGGNSPLHF
d_gene: NA; v_gene: TRBV5-4; j_gene: TRBJ1-6; abundance: NA; CDR3nt: TGTGCCAGCAGCTTGGGAGAGGCTCGGAAGATCAATTCACCCCTCCACTTT; CDR3aa: CASSLGEARKINSPLHF
d_gene: NA; v_gene: TRBV4-1; j_gene: TRBJ1-2; abundance: NA; CDR3nt: TGCGCCAGCAGCCAATCGGTCCGCCTCTCTAACTATGGCTACACCTTC; CDR3aa: CASSQSVRLSNYGYTF
d_gene: NA; v_gene: TRBV15; j_gene: TRBJ1-2; abundance: NA; CDR3nt: TGTGCCACCAGCAGAGATCAGGTGAAGGGAGGGATTAACTATGGCTACACCTTC; CDR3aa: CATSRDQVKGGINYGYTF
d_gene: NA; v_gene: TRBV6-1; j_gene: TRBJ2-1; abundance: NA; CDR3nt: TGTGCCAGCAGTGAAGCGCGGACTCTTAATGAGCAGTTCTTC; CDR3aa: CASSEARTLNEQFF
d_gene: TRBD2; v_gene: TRBV9; j_gene: TRBJ2-2; abundance: NA; CDR3nt: TGTGCCAGCAGGGTAGAGGCTAGCGGCACCGGGGAGCTGTTTTTT; CDR3aa: CASRVEASGTGELFF
d_gene: TRBD1; v_gene: TRBV5-5; j_gene: TRBJ2-7; abundance: NA; CDR3nt: TGTGCCAGCACCTGGAAGGGGACAGGATACTACGAGCAGTACTTC; CDR3aa: CASTWKGTGYYEQYF
d_gene: NA; v_gene: TRBV2; j_gene: TRBJ2-3; abundance: NA; CDR3nt: TGTGCCAGCCGGGACAACACAGATACGCAGTATTTT; CDR3aa: CASRDNTDTQYF
d_gene: NA; v_gene: TRBV5-1; j_gene: TRBJ2-7; abundance: NA; CDR3nt: TGCGCCAGCTTCAAAGGCGGGGGCAGCTTTTACGAGCAGTACTTC; CDR3aa: CASFKGGGSFYEQYF
d_gene: NA; v_gene: TRBV2; j_gene: TRBJ1-1; abundance: NA; CDR3nt: TGTGCCAGCAGTGAGGGGTTGGGGCGGAACACTGAAGCTTTCTTT; CDR3aa: CASSEGLGRNTEAFF
d_gene: NA; v_gene: TRBV7-9; j_gene: TRBJ2-3; abundance: NA; CDR3nt: TGTGCCAGCAGCCGCCGGGACGTTTATACGCAGTATTTT; CDR3aa: CASSRRDVYTQYF
d_gene: TRBD1; v_gene: TRBV7-9; j_gene: TRBJ1-6; abundance: NA; CDR3nt: TGTGCCAGCAGCTTAGGGGCAGGGGGTAACTATAATTCACCCCTCCACTTT; CDR3aa: CASSLGAGGNYNSPLHF
d_gene: TRBD1; v_gene: TRBV5-1; j_gene: TRBJ2-5; abundance: NA; CDR3nt: TGCGCCAGCAGCTGGAGGACAGGACAAGAGACCCAGTACTTC; CDR3aa: CASSWRTGQETQYF
d_gene: NA; v_gene: TRBV18; j_gene: TRBJ1-4; abundance: NA; CDR3nt: TGTGCCAGCTCACAGGGGGCAACTAATGAAAAACTGTTTTTT; CDR3aa: CASSQGATNEKLFF
d_gene: TRBD2; v_gene: TRBV7-8; j_gene: TRBJ2-5; abundance: NA; CDR3nt: TGTGCCAGCAGCTTAGAAGGGACTAGCGACGGGGAGACCCAGTACTTC; CDR3aa: CASSLEGTSDGETQYF
d_gene: TRBD1; v_gene: TRBV11-2; j_gene: TRBJ1-1; abundance: NA; CDR3nt: TGTGCCAGCAGCTTAGTAGGACAGGGGGGCACTGAAGCTTTCTTT; CDR3aa: CASSLVGQGGTEAFF
d_gene: TRBD1; v_gene: TRBV10-3; j_gene: TRBJ1-3; abundance: once; CDR3nt: TGTGCCTCGGCCCAGCCAGGGGGTGGATCTGGAAACACCATATATTTT; CDR3aa: CASAQPGGGSGNTIYF
d_gene: NA; v_gene: TRBV6-5; j_gene: TRBJ2-3; abundance: NA; CDR3nt: TGTGCCAGCGGTAGGACGGGCAACACAGATACGCAGTATTTT; CDR3aa: CASGRTGNTDTQYF
d_gene: NA; v_gene: TRBV13; j_gene: TRBJ1-4; abundance: NA; CDR3nt: TGTGCCAGCAGGCGCGGGATCGGAGAAAAACTGTTTTTT; CDR3aa: CASRRGIGEKLFF
d_gene: TRBD1; v_gene: TRBV4-1; j_gene: TRBJ2-2; abundance: NA; CDR3nt: TGCGCCAGCAGCCAAGAGACAGGGCGCGCCGGGGAGCTGTTTTTT; CDR3aa: CASSQETGRAGELFF
d_gene: NA; v_gene: TRBV6-6; j_gene: TRBJ1-1; abundance: NA; CDR3nt: TGTGCCAGCAGTTACTCAGGGTCGTTAGCTTTCTTT; CDR3aa: CASSYSGSLAFF
d_gene: TRBD1; v_gene: TRBV5-1; j_gene: TRBJ2-2; abundance: NA; CDR3nt: TGCGCCAGCAGCCGGACAGGGGTCACCGGGGAGCTGTTTTTT; CDR3aa: CASSRTGVTGELFF
d_gene: NA; v_gene: TRBV19; j_gene: TRBJ2-2; abundance: once; CDR3nt: TGTGCCAGTAGTCCCACCGGGCTCCTCACCGGGGAGCTGTTTTTT; CDR3aa: CASSPTGLLTGELFF
d_gene: TRBD2; v_gene: TRBV7-2; j_gene: TRBJ2-5; abundance: NA; CDR3nt: TGTGCCAGCAGCTCCCTAGCGGGAGGTCAAGAGACCCAGTACTTC; CDR3aa: CASSSLAGGQETQYF
d_gene: NA; v_gene: TRBV2; j_gene: TRBJ1-6; abundance: NA; CDR3nt: TGTGCCGGGGCAGACGACTATAATTCACCCCTCCACTTT; CDR3aa: CAGADDYNSPLHF
d_gene: NA; v_gene: TRBV7-2; j_gene: TRBJ1-6; abundance: once; CDR3nt: TGTGCCAGCAGCTACTCAGGATCGGGGGATAATTCACCCCTCCACTTT; CDR3aa: CASSYSGSGDNSPLHF
d_gene: NA; v_gene: TRBV10-3; j_gene: TRBJ1-2; abundance: NA; CDR3nt: TGTGCCATAGGGGTTCGTGGCTACACCTTC; CDR3aa: CAIGVRGYTF
d_gene: TRBD2; v_gene: TRBV11-2; j_gene: TRBJ2-1; abundance: NA; CDR3nt: TGTGCCAGCAGCTTACGCCCTAGCGGAAAGAGCTCCTACAATGAGCAGTTCTTC; CDR3aa: CASSLRPSGKSSYNEQFF
d_gene: NA; v_gene: TRBV27; j_gene: TRBJ2-1; abundance: NA; CDR3nt: TGTGCCAGCAGTTTGCGAGTCACCAGCTCCTACAATGAGCAGTTCTTC; CDR3aa: CASSLRVTSSYNEQFF
d_gene: TRBD1; v_gene: TRBV7-9; j_gene: TRBJ1-6; abundance: NA; CDR3nt: TGTGCCAGCACAACAGGGGGCGCGGGCTATTCACCCCTCCACTTT; CDR3aa: CASTTGGAGYSPLHF
d_gene: NA; v_gene: TRBV30; j_gene: TRBJ2-3; abundance: NA; CDR3nt: TGTGCCTGGAGTGTACGTGGCGGGGCTAGCACAGATACGCAGTATTTT; CDR3aa: CAWSVRGGASTDTQYF
d_gene: TRBD2; v_gene: TRBV5-6; j_gene: TRBJ2-3; abundance: NA; CDR3nt: TGTGCCAGCATGGTCGGGGGGGGCACAGATACGCAGTATTTT; CDR3aa: CASMVGGGTDTQYF
d_gene: NA; v_gene: TRBV18; j_gene: TRBJ2-2; abundance: NA; CDR3nt: TGTGCCAGCTCACTGAGGGTAGACCCATCGAGTGTCGGGGAGCTGTTTTTT; CDR3aa: CASSLRVDPSSVGELFF
d_gene: NA; v_gene: TRBV6-5; j_gene: TRBJ1-5; abundance: NA; CDR3nt: TGTGCCAGCAGGCCCATCCCGGGGGACAATCAGCCCCAGCATTTT; CDR3aa: CASRPIPGDNQPQHF
d_gene: NA; v_gene: TRBV4-1; j_gene: TRBJ1-2; abundance: NA; CDR3nt: TGCGCCAGCAGCCAAGATGTGGGTGTGGTGGGCTATGGCTACACCTTC; CDR3aa: CASSQDVGVVGYGYTF
d_gene: NA; v_gene: TRBV10-1; j_gene: TRBJ2-2; abundance: NA; CDR3nt: TGCGCCAGCAGGGCAGACTTACTCACCGGGGAGCTGTTTTTT; CDR3aa: CASRADLLTGELFF
d_gene: NA; v_gene: TRBV10-3; j_gene: TRBJ2-1; abundance: NA; CDR3nt: TGTGCCATCACTCCCTCGGAGGGGAATGAGCAGTTCTTC; CDR3aa: CAITPSEGNEQFF
d_gene: NA; v_gene: TRBV19; j_gene: TRBJ1-6; abundance: NA; CDR3nt: TGTGCCAGTAGTGATGGACAGTACTATAATTCACCCCTCCACTTT; CDR3aa: CASSDGQYYNSPLHF
d_gene: NA; v_gene: TRBV6-6; j_gene: TRBJ1-1; abundance: NA; CDR3nt: TGTGCCAGCGCTACGGCGGGGGGCTGGGCTTTCTTT; CDR3aa: CASATAGGWAFF
d_gene: NA; v_gene: TRBV5-1; j_gene: TRBJ1-2; abundance: NA; CDR3nt: TGCGCCAGCAGCTTGGGGGGCCCTGGCTACACCTTC; CDR3aa: CASSLGGPGYTF
d_gene: TRBD1; v_gene: TRBV28; j_gene: TRBJ1-1; abundance: once; CDR3nt: TGTGCCAGCATCACAGGGGTCCAGAACACTGAAGCTTTCTTT; CDR3aa: CASITGVQNTEAFF
d_gene: TRBD1; v_gene: TRBV6-5; j_gene: TRBJ2-7; abundance: NA; CDR3nt: TGTGCCAGCAGTTACGAGGCAGGGGGCCTTTACGAGCAGTACTTC; CDR3aa: CASSYEAGGLYEQYF
d_gene: TRBD2; v_gene: TRBV5-1; j_gene: TRBJ2-1; abundance: NA; CDR3nt: TGCGCCAGCAGCCCCCGAGGGCGGACTAGCGGGGGCCACTCCTACAATGAGCAGTTCTTC; CDR3aa: CASSPRGRTSGGHSYNEQFF
d_gene: NA; v_gene: TRBV4-1; j_gene: TRBJ2-1; abundance: NA; CDR3nt: TGCGCCAGCAGCCAAGACCCGACCAACGTAGCGACGTCCTACAATGAGCAGTTCTTC; CDR3aa: CASSQDPTNVATSYNEQFF
d_gene: NA; v_gene: TRBV7-2; j_gene: TRBJ2-7; abundance: once; CDR3nt: TGTGCCAGCAGCTCAAGTGCCAACGAGCAGTACTTC; CDR3aa: CASSSSANEQYF
d_gene: TRBD1; v_gene: TRBV5-1; j_gene: TRBJ2-7; abundance: NA; CDR3nt: TGCGCCAGCAGCCCGGGACAGCTCCCCTCCTACGAGCAGTACTTC; CDR3aa: CASSPGQLPSYEQYF
d_gene: TRBD2; v_gene: TRBV4-1; j_gene: TRBJ2-3; abundance: NA; CDR3nt: TGCGCCAGCAGCCAAGGCCCCCGCGGGGGGGCTACAGATACGCAGTATTTT; CDR3aa: CASSQGPRGGATDTQYF
d_gene: TRBD1; v_gene: TRBV7-8; j_gene: TRBJ2-7; abundance: NA; CDR3nt: TGTGCCAGCAGCCTCCGGGACAGCGGCGAGCAGTACTTC; CDR3aa: CASSLRDSGEQYF
d_gene: NA; v_gene: TRBV5-4; j_gene: TRBJ1-2; abundance: NA; CDR3nt: TGTGCCAGCAGCTTGGCCGGCCGGGACATCGACACCTTC; CDR3aa: CASSLAGRDIDTF
d_gene: NA; v_gene: TRBV5-1; j_gene: TRBJ2-5; abundance: NA; CDR3nt: TGCGCCAGCAGCCTGGCGGGCAGTTCTCAAGAGACCCAGTACTTC; CDR3aa: CASSLAGSSQETQYF